This T cell receptor (beta chain) was found in a study of blood T cell repertoires in COVID-19. For the study at large: Sites in the United States, Italy and Spain provided acute and convalescent COVID-19 samples. PBMCs, B-cell-depleted T cells, or T cells were the source of the cDNA or gDNA that made up the material.

The junction had 3 bases not matched to a gene; V was cut back by 3 bases and J by 7 bases. Germline assignment: CDR1 MNHNS and CDR2 SASEGT. CDR3 size: 14 residues. In the source study's methods: Estimation of nucleated cell counts relied on the amplification of reference gene primers. Profiling relied on immunoSEQ multiplex PCR, and the TCRdb table lists in-frame clones only, not all of them. That table supplies the V and J calls and clone size; D and trimming were determined from the DNA. There are roughly 250,000 clones in the sample; about 83% occur only once, and around 5.2% lies in the top ten. This clone turned up a few times.

The J gene is TRBJ1-4, the V gene TRBV6-1; TRBD1 agrees at 9 bases. This sequence was found in a human donor in a cohort sampled during active COVID-19. Sequenced material: peripheral blood. In nucleotides, the CDR3 is TGTGCCAGCAGTGATGGGACAGGGAGTGAAAAACTGTTTTTT. Encoded protein: CASSDGTGSEKLFF.